These T cell receptor beta chains were read from a single sample in a study of shared clonotypes between healthy human individuals. Generated by immunoSEQ multiplex PCR, the TCRdb table keeps only in-frame clones and is missing some. The sample records about 1 million clones, about 75% being singletons. The sequenced sample was memory CD4+ T cells sorted from blood. Every receptor here comes from a man in his late teens or twenties in good health. The CDR3 runs from the conserved cysteine through the conserved F or W. The order of the fields is V gene, clone size, CDR3 length, J gene, D gene, CDR3 protein, CDR3 DNA. A D gene is named only where the DNA matches it firmly. The size entry is marked missing in some rows and otherwise reads once, few, many or a size class.

v_call: TRBV27
clone_size: NA
cdr3_length: 15
j_call: TRBJ2-7
d_call: TRBD2
cdr3_aa: CASSQAGLLSYEQYF
cdr3_nt: TGTGCCAGCAGTCAAGCGGGGTTGCTATCCTACGAGCAGTACTTC

v_call: TRBV7-9
clone_size: NA
cdr3_length: 13
j_call: TRBJ1-1
d_call: NA
cdr3_aa: CASSRSGNTEAFF
cdr3_nt: TGTGCCAGCAGCCGATCGGGGAACACTGAAGCTTTCTTT

v_call: TRBV18
clone_size: NA
cdr3_length: 15
j_call: TRBJ2-3
d_call: TRBD2
cdr3_aa: CASSPEGLAADTQYF
cdr3_nt: TGTGCCAGCTCACCAGAGGGACTAGCGGCAGATACGCAGTATTTT

v_call: TRBV2
clone_size: once
cdr3_length: 15
j_call: TRBJ2-3
d_call: NA
cdr3_aa: CASSEEAGSTDTQYF
cdr3_nt: TGTGCCAGCAGTGAGGAGGCGGGGTCCACAGATACGCAGTATTTT

v_call: TRBV5-1
clone_size: NA
cdr3_length: 15
j_call: TRBJ1-6
d_call: TRBD1
cdr3_aa: CASSEEPGQGSPLHF
cdr3_nt: TGCGCCAGCAGCGAGGAACCGGGACAGGGTTCACCCCTCCACTTT

v_call: TRBV5-6
clone_size: many
cdr3_length: 16
j_call: TRBJ2-5
d_call: NA
cdr3_aa: CASSPGRGLYQETQYF
cdr3_nt: TGTGCCAGCAGCCCTGGGCGTGGCCTATACCAAGAGACCCAGTACTTC

v_call: TRBV6-6
clone_size: NA
cdr3_length: 15
j_call: TRBJ1-1
d_call: NA
cdr3_aa: CASSYSARLKAEAFF
cdr3_nt: TGTGCCAGCAGTTACTCTGCACGGCTAAAGGCTGAAGCTTTCTTT

v_call: TRBV5-4
clone_size: NA
cdr3_length: 15
j_call: TRBJ2-1
d_call: NA
cdr3_aa: CASSSVQASYNEQFF
cdr3_nt: TGTGCCAGCAGCTCAGTCCAGGCATCCTACAATGAGCAGTTCTTC

v_call: TRBV19
clone_size: once
cdr3_length: 13
j_call: TRBJ2-2
d_call: NA
cdr3_aa: CASLVFPTGELFF
cdr3_nt: TGTGCCAGCCTAGTATTCCCCACCGGGGAGCTGTTTTTT

v_call: TRBV5-1
clone_size: NA
cdr3_length: 14
j_call: TRBJ1-1
d_call: TRBD1
cdr3_aa: CASSKGQAGTEAFF
cdr3_nt: TGCGCCAGCAGCAAGGGACAGGCGGGCACTGAAGCTTTCTTT

v_call: TRBV19
clone_size: NA
cdr3_length: 16
j_call: TRBJ2-7
d_call: TRBD1
cdr3_aa: CASSISTGVISYEQYF
cdr3_nt: TGTGCCAGTAGTATCTCTACAGGGGTCATTTCCTACGAGCAGTACTTC

v_call: TRBV30
clone_size: NA
cdr3_length: 16
j_call: TRBJ1-6
d_call: TRBD1
cdr3_aa: CAWSAPGTGYNSPLHF
cdr3_nt: TGTGCCTGGAGCGCACCCGGGACAGGATATAATTCACCCCTCCACTTT

v_call: TRBV29-1
clone_size: few
cdr3_length: 13
j_call: TRBJ1-1
d_call: TRBD1
cdr3_aa: CSVVGTVNTEAFF
cdr3_nt: TGCAGCGTTGTCGGGACAGTCAACACTGAAGCTTTCTTT

v_call: TRBV7-2
clone_size: NA
cdr3_length: 13
j_call: TRBJ2-5
d_call: NA
cdr3_aa: CASSSTGIGGIHF
cdr3_nt: TGTGCCAGCAGCTCGACAGGGATCGGGGGGATCCACTTC

v_call: TRBV28
clone_size: once
cdr3_length: 15
j_call: TRBJ1-5
d_call: NA
cdr3_aa: CASSRGGASNQPQHF
cdr3_nt: TGTGCCAGCAGCCGTGGGGGGGCTAGCAATCAGCCCCAGCATTTT

v_call: TRBV7-2
clone_size: NA
cdr3_length: 16
j_call: TRBJ2-5
d_call: TRBD2
cdr3_aa: CASSPRLAGVGETQYF
cdr3_nt: TGTGCCAGCAGCCCCCGACTAGCGGGAGTGGGAGAGACCCAGTACTTC

v_call: TRBV7-8
clone_size: NA
cdr3_length: 14
j_call: TRBJ2-5
d_call: TRBD2
cdr3_aa: CASSLGLAGETQYF
cdr3_nt: TGTGCCAGCAGCTTAGGACTAGCGGGAGAGACCCAGTACTTC

v_call: TRBV7-7
clone_size: NA
cdr3_length: 16
j_call: TRBJ2-3
d_call: TRBD2
cdr3_aa: CASSLGSAGGTDTQYF
cdr3_nt: TGTGCTAGCAGCTTAGGCTCCGCGGGGGGCACAGATACGCAGTATTTT

v_call: TRBV5-1
clone_size: NA
cdr3_length: 17
j_call: TRBJ1-5
d_call: TRBD1
cdr3_aa: CASSPGQVLGSNQPQHF
cdr3_nt: TGCGCCAGCAGCCCCGGACAGGTTCTGGGGAGCAATCAGCCCCAGCATTTT

v_call: TRBV19
clone_size: NA
cdr3_length: 14
j_call: TRBJ2-3
d_call: NA
cdr3_aa: CASSTGYFTDTQYF
cdr3_nt: TGTGCCAGTAGTACCGGCTACTTCACAGATACGCAGTATTTT

v_call: TRBV4-3
clone_size: few
cdr3_length: 14
j_call: TRBJ1-2
d_call: TRBD1
cdr3_aa: CASSPGQGNYGYTF
cdr3_nt: TGCGCCAGCAGCCCGGGACAGGGCAACTATGGCTACACCTTC

v_call: TRBV10-3
clone_size: NA
cdr3_length: 18
j_call: TRBJ2-4
d_call: TRBD2
cdr3_aa: CAISSRLAGALTRNIQYF
cdr3_nt: TGTGCCATCAGTAGCCGACTAGCGGGAGCCTTGACCAGGAACATTCAGTACTTC

v_call: TRBV12-5
clone_size: few
cdr3_length: 15
j_call: TRBJ1-5
d_call: NA
cdr3_aa: CASGLDRGLLQPQHF
cdr3_nt: TGTGCTAGTGGTTTGGATCGGGGGCTGCTTCAGCCCCAGCATTTT

v_call: TRBV1
clone_size: medium-sized
cdr3_length: 18
j_call: TRBJ2-3
d_call: NA
cdr3_aa: CTSSQDSAATSPTDTQYF
cdr3_nt: TGCACCAGCAGCCAAGATTCAGCTGCGACTAGCCCCACAGATACGCAGTATTTT

v_call: TRBV4-1
clone_size: NA
cdr3_length: 17
j_call: TRBJ2-5
d_call: TRBD2
cdr3_aa: CASSPRTSGRPQETQYF
cdr3_nt: TGCGCCAGCAGCCCCAGGACTAGCGGGAGGCCCCAAGAGACCCAGTACTTC

v_call: TRBV5-6
clone_size: NA
cdr3_length: 14
j_call: TRBJ1-1
d_call: TRBD1
cdr3_aa: CASSLVQGGTEAFF
cdr3_nt: TGTGCCAGCAGCTTGGTACAGGGGGGTACTGAAGCTTTCTTT

v_call: TRBV2
clone_size: NA
cdr3_length: 14
j_call: TRBJ2-1
d_call: NA
cdr3_aa: CASSRRLVPNEQFF
cdr3_nt: TGTGCCAGCAGTCGCCGACTAGTTCCCAATGAGCAGTTCTTC

v_call: TRBV19
clone_size: NA
cdr3_length: 16
j_call: TRBJ2-5
d_call: TRBD1
cdr3_aa: CASSWAGGTKRETQYF
cdr3_nt: TGTGCCAGTAGTTGGGCAGGGGGCACCAAACGAGAGACCCAGTACTTC

v_call: TRBV9
clone_size: NA
cdr3_length: 17
j_call: TRBJ1-3
d_call: TRBD1
cdr3_aa: CASSPRDRGPSGNTIYF
cdr3_nt: TGTGCCAGCAGCCCCCGGGACAGGGGACCTTCTGGAAACACCATATATTTT

v_call: TRBV6-1
clone_size: NA
cdr3_length: 15
j_call: TRBJ1-3
d_call: NA
cdr3_aa: CASSWGLISGNTIYF
cdr3_nt: TGTGCCAGCAGTTGGGGACTGATTTCTGGAAACACCATATATTTT

v_call: TRBV5-1
clone_size: NA
cdr3_length: 15
j_call: TRBJ1-5
d_call: NA
cdr3_aa: CASSLGVGGNQPQHF
cdr3_nt: TGCGCCAGCAGCTTGGGCGTAGGGGGCAATCAGCCCCAGCATTTT

v_call: TRBV5-5
clone_size: NA
cdr3_length: 14
j_call: TRBJ1-3
d_call: NA
cdr3_aa: CASQTGTAGNTIYF
cdr3_nt: TGTGCCAGCCAGACCGGGACCGCTGGAAACACCATATATTTT

v_call: TRBV6-1
clone_size: NA
cdr3_length: 15
j_call: TRBJ2-5
d_call: NA
cdr3_aa: CASSPPGRHKETQYF
cdr3_nt: TGTGCCAGCAGTCCCCCGGGACGGCATAAAGAGACCCAGTACTTC

v_call: TRBV29-1
clone_size: many
cdr3_length: 12
j_call: TRBJ2-3
d_call: NA
cdr3_aa: CSVGAHSDTQYF
cdr3_nt: TGCAGCGTTGGGGCCCATTCAGATACGCAGTATTTT

v_call: TRBV4-1
clone_size: NA
cdr3_length: 16
j_call: TRBJ2-7
d_call: TRBD2
cdr3_aa: CASSQDQRGPLYEQYF
cdr3_nt: TGCGCCAGCAGCCAAGATCAGCGGGGCCCTCTCTACGAGCAGTACTTC

v_call: TRBV7-3
clone_size: NA
cdr3_length: 17
j_call: TRBJ2-1
d_call: TRBD2
cdr3_aa: CASSLMVVTSGDNEQFF
cdr3_nt: TGTGCCAGCAGCTTAATGGTCGTGACTAGCGGGGACAATGAGCAGTTCTTC

v_call: TRBV27
clone_size: few
cdr3_length: 13
j_call: TRBJ1-6
d_call: NA
cdr3_aa: CASRAGPPSPLHF
cdr3_nt: TGTGCCAGCAGAGCGGGCCCCCCTTCACCCCTCCACTTT

v_call: TRBV11-3
clone_size: few
cdr3_length: 17
j_call: TRBJ2-3
d_call: NA
cdr3_aa: CASSLGVVGPDEDTQYF
cdr3_nt: TGTGCCAGCAGCTTAGGCGTCGTGGGCCCAGACGAGGATACGCAGTATTTT

v_call: TRBV2
clone_size: few
cdr3_length: 17
j_call: TRBJ2-4
d_call: NA
cdr3_aa: CASSEAVAPSAKNIQYF
cdr3_nt: TGTGCCAGCAGTGAAGCGGTGGCACCATCAGCCAAAAACATTCAGTACTTC

v_call: TRBV6-5
clone_size: once
cdr3_length: 15
j_call: TRBJ2-2
d_call: TRBD1
cdr3_aa: CASSLRTGDTGELFF
cdr3_nt: TGTGCCAGCAGTTTAAGGACAGGTGACACCGGGGAGCTGTTTTTT

v_call: TRBV2
clone_size: NA
cdr3_length: 14
j_call: TRBJ2-3
d_call: NA
cdr3_aa: CAYGDGSSADTQYF
cdr3_nt: TGTGCCTACGGGGACGGTTCTTCCGCAGATACGCAGTATTTT

v_call: TRBV6-1
clone_size: NA
cdr3_length: 13
j_call: TRBJ2-5
d_call: NA
cdr3_aa: CASSFTGGETQYF
cdr3_nt: TGTGCCAGCAGTTTTACAGGAGGGGAGACCCAGTACTTC

v_call: TRBV5-1
clone_size: NA
cdr3_length: 14
j_call: TRBJ2-1
d_call: TRBD2
cdr3_aa: CASNSGGTYNEQFF
cdr3_nt: TGCGCCAGCAATAGCGGGGGGACCTACAATGAGCAGTTCTTC

v_call: TRBV9
clone_size: NA
cdr3_length: 13
j_call: TRBJ1-1
d_call: NA
cdr3_aa: CASSATFNTEAFF
cdr3_nt: TGTGCCAGCAGCGCCACGTTCAACACTGAAGCTTTCTTT

v_call: TRBV28
clone_size: NA
cdr3_length: 14
j_call: TRBJ1-4
d_call: NA
cdr3_aa: CASSKTTTNEKLFF
cdr3_nt: TGTGCCAGCAGCAAGACAACAACTAATGAAAAACTGTTTTTT

v_call: TRBV6-6
clone_size: NA
cdr3_length: 16
j_call: TRBJ1-6
d_call: NA
cdr3_aa: CASSRRPTNDNSPLHF
cdr3_nt: TGTGCCAGCAGTAGACGACCCACGAACGATAATTCACCCCTCCACTTT

v_call: TRBV7-2
clone_size: NA
cdr3_length: 15
j_call: TRBJ2-7
d_call: TRBD2
cdr3_aa: CASSLATSGTYEQYF
cdr3_nt: TGTGCCAGCAGCTTAGCAACTAGCGGGACCTACGAGCAGTACTTC

v_call: TRBV7-2
clone_size: NA
cdr3_length: 15
j_call: TRBJ2-1
d_call: TRBD2
cdr3_aa: CASSSQTLAANEQFF
cdr3_nt: TGTGCCAGCAGTTCACAAACCCTAGCGGCAAATGAGCAGTTCTTC

v_call: TRBV9
clone_size: NA
cdr3_length: 15
j_call: TRBJ2-1
d_call: TRBD1
cdr3_aa: CASSATGSAYNEQFF
cdr3_nt: TGTGCCAGCAGCGCGACAGGGAGCGCCTACAATGAGCAGTTCTTC

v_call: TRBV5-1
clone_size: NA
cdr3_length: 15
j_call: TRBJ2-2
d_call: TRBD2
cdr3_aa: CASSQAGVRTGELFF
cdr3_nt: TGCGCCAGCAGCCAGGCGGGAGTGAGGACCGGGGAGCTGTTTTTT

v_call: TRBV7-8
clone_size: NA
cdr3_length: 14
j_call: TRBJ2-1
d_call: TRBD1
cdr3_aa: CASSPRQGEGEQFF
cdr3_nt: TGTGCCAGCAGCCCACGACAGGGAGAGGGTGAGCAGTTCTTC

v_call: TRBV4-1
clone_size: NA
cdr3_length: 18
j_call: TRBJ2-3
d_call: NA
cdr3_aa: CASSQEFVEADFKDTQYF
cdr3_nt: TGCGCCAGCAGCCAAGAGTTTGTCGAGGCAGACTTCAAGGATACGCAGTATTTT